Below are 19 T cell receptor beta chains sequenced from a single sample in a study of OX40 agonist ivuxolimab in advanced cancers. This table comes from immunoSEQ multiplex PCR, and its TCRdb copy is limited to in-frame clones, with some not included. The repertoire has over 55,000 clones, roughly 84% of them found once; the top ten carry around 0.78%. Material: CD4+ or CD8+ T cells sorted from blood, obtained in a trial of the OX40 agonist ivuxolimab. These receptors originate from an adult with an advanced solid tumor such as melanoma, head and neck, liver or kidney cancer.

The rearrangement uses TRBV5-1 and TRBJ1-2; 7 bases are a match to TRBD1. This CDR3 spans 15 amino acids. After removal of 4 bases from V and 1 base from J, the junction contained 7 bases not matched to a gene. Germline CDR1 reads SGHRS; CDR2 reads YFSETQ. CDR3 bases: TGCGCCAGCAGCATGACAGGGATCCGTAACTATGGCTACACCTTC. It encodes CASSMTGIRNYGYTF.

V and J are TRBV18 and TRBJ1-1; TRBD1 aligns across 7 bases. The V and J ends lost 2 bases and 7 bases, in that order; junction bases with no gene match: 4. The CDR3 length is 13 residues. Germline CDR1 is KGHSH and CDR2 is LQKENI. The CDR3 sequence: CASSPTDRREAFF. DNA for the CDR3: TGTGCCAGCTCACCAACGGACAGGCGTGAAGCTTTCTTT.

This clone was found once. The chain combines TRBV29-1 with TRBJ2-5, with 12 bases fitting TRBD2. The CDR3 is 20 amino acids. Germline lookup yields CDR1 SQVTM and CDR2 ANQGSEA. V was pared by 5 bases and J by 7 bases, with 26 bases of the junction left unmatched. CDR3 protein: CSVPRTGVLAGGATRGTQYF. CDR3 DNA: TGCAGCGTTCCTCGAACAGGGGTACTAGCGGGAGGCGCTACCCGGGGGACCCAGTACTTC. Combining the CDR3 with reference TRBV29-1 and TRBJ2-5 gives the whole variable domain SAVISQKPSRDICQRGTSLTIQCQVDSQVTMMFWYRQQPGQSLTLIATANQGSEATYESGFVIDKFPISRPNLTFSTLTVSNMSPEDSSIYLCSVPRTGVLAGGATRGTQYFGPGTRLLVL.

The chain recombines TRBV27 with TRBJ1-5, with D tentatively TRBD1 (6 bases). The CDR3 consists of 14 residues. Germline V CDR1 and CDR2: MNHEY, SMNVEV (reference sequence). V lost 8 bases, J lost 4 bases, and 15 bases lay in between. The chain's CDR3 is CASSGSQGNQPQHF. CDR3 bases: TGTGCCAGCTCTGGCTCGCAGGGGAATCAGCCCCAGCATTTT.

The chain is built from TRBV5-4 and TRBJ2-7; 8 bases agree with TRBD1. In germline, CDR1 is SGHNT, CDR2 YYREEE (reference sequence). After removal of 4 bases from V and 3 bases from J, the junction contained 9 bases not matched to a gene. The CDR3 totals 15 residues. Written as DNA, the CDR3 is TGTGCCAGCAGCCCGGACGGACAGGGTTTCTACGAGCAGTACTTC. Amino acid sequence: CASSPDGQGFYEQYF. The complete variable domain, with remaining parts taken from reference TRBV5-4 and TRBJ2-7, reads ETGVTQSPTHLIKTRGQQVTLRCSSQSGHNTVSWYQQALGQGPQFIFQYYREEENGRGNFPPRFSGLQFPNYSSELNVNALELDDSALYLCASSPDGQGFYEQYFGPGTRLTVT.

The gene calls are TRBV9 and TRBJ1-1; TRBD1 might be the D (6 bases). There are 14 residues in the CDR3. Germline CDR1 reads SGDLS; CDR2 reads YYNGEE. V was shortened by 2 bases and J by 14 bases, with 22 bases between the two germline ends. The CDR3 DNA reads as TGTGCCAGCAGCGTTACAGATTCAGGGGTTGTGGGGTTCTTT. Amino acid sequence: CASSVTDSGVVGFF.

In this sample, this clone turned up once. V usage is TRBV9 and J usage is TRBJ1-1, with 7 bases that match TRBD1. Trimming took 3 bases from V and 4 from J; bases not matched to a gene: 9. Per the germline V gene, CDR1 is SGDLS and CDR2 is YYNGEE. The CDR3 is made up of 15 amino acids. The CDR3, as DNA: TGTGCCAGCAGCGCTACGACAGGGTCGAGCACTGAAGCTTTCTTT. It is translated as CASSATTGSSTEAFF.

About this clone: The sample carries other DNA sequences with the same CDR3. The V call is TRBV10-3, the J call TRBJ2-6, with a possible D match to TRBD2 (5 bases). Germline values: CDR1 ENHRY, CDR2 SYGVKD. The CDR3 runs to 15 residues. The V gene lost 2 bases and the J gene lost 4 bases, with 9 bases spanning the gap. CDR3 residues: CAISERTRGANVLTF. The DNA for the CDR3 is TGTGCCATCAGTGAGCGCACTAGGGGGGCCAACGTCCTGACTTTC.

The gene calls are TRBV7-9 and TRBJ2-1; D is undetermined. The V gene lost 5 bases and the J gene lost 8 bases, with 13 bases spanning the gap. CDR1 and CDR2 (germline): SEHNR, FQNEAQ (reference sequence). The CDR3 covers 13 residues. The CDR3 coding sequence is TGTGCCAGCAGCCGTATGAGCGATGATGAGCAGTTCTTC. Protein sequence: CASSRMSDDEQFF.

The V call is TRBV4-3, the J call TRBJ1-5; D is ambiguous. The germline CDR1 and CDR2 sequences are LGHNA and YSLEER. The CDR3 has 13 amino acids. Trimming took off 1 base at V and 4 bases at J, with 5 bases between the two ends. CDR3 loop: CASSQGGNQPQHF. In DNA form, the CDR3 reads TGCGCCAGCAGCCAAGGAGGGAATCAGCCCCAGCATTTT.

The chain joins TRBV28 to TRBJ1-1; TRBD1 matches at 8 bases. This CDR3 spans 15 amino acids. The ends lost 6 bases at V and 2 bases at J; junction bases unmatched: 8. Germline values: CDR1 MDHEN, CDR2 SYDVKM. The CDR3 DNA is TGTGCCAGCAGATCCTCCGGGACAGGCAACACTGAAGCTTTCTTT. It codes for CASRSSGTGNTEAFF.

The chain carries TRBV7-2 and TRBJ1-4; the D is unclear. Germline loops: CDR1 SGHTA, CDR2 FQGNSA. V was cut by 3 bases and J by 10 bases, with 15 bases left in between. The CDR3 has 14 residues. Here the CDR3 reads CASSFKDTSGKLFF. CDR3 nucleotides: TGTGCCAGCAGCTTCAAGGATACATCTGGAAAACTGTTTTTT. Full variable domain (rest looked up from reference TRBV7-2 and TRBJ1-4): GAGVSQSPSNKVTEKGKDVELRCDPISGHTALYWYRQSLGQGLEFLIYFQGNSAPDKSGLPSDRFSAERTGGSVSTLTIQRTQQEDSAVYLCASSFKDTSGKLFFGSGTQLSVL.

The chain has TRBV19 and TRBJ2-1; 13 bases are a match to TRBD2. Germline V CDR1 and CDR2: LNHDA, SQIVND (reference sequence). This CDR3 has 16 residues. J gave up 13 bases and V 8 bases, and 17 bases lay outside the gene matches. The CDR3 DNA sequence: TGTGCCAGTGCCAGCCCCCCGGGACTAGCGGGAACTTATCAGTTCTTC. Protein sequence: CASASPPGLAGTYQFF.

The chain links TRBV5-5 to TRBJ1-2; unclear D gene. Trimming removed 1 base at V and 7 bases at J, with 20 bases between. CDR3 size: 16 residues. Germline V gives CDR1 SGHKS, CDR2 YYEKEE (reference sequence). In DNA, the CDR3 is TGTGCCAGCAGCTTGCAATATCCAACCATTTCTATTGGCTACACCTTC. It translates to CASSLQYPTISIGYTF.

The chain employs TRBV4-2 and TRBJ1-4, with a tentative D call TRBD1 (5 bases). In germline, CDR1 is LGHNA, CDR2 YNFKEQ. The V and J ends lost 3 bases and 8 bases respectively, with 22 bases between them. This CDR3 contains 17 residues. The CDR3 bases are TGTGCCAGCAGCCAGGACCTCCGCACGGTCGGGGGAGAAAAACTGTTTTTT. Translation: CASSQDLRTVGGEKLFF.

This chain joins TRBV15 and TRBJ2-2, with D unclear. Deletions cut 0 bases from V and 8 bases from J, with 13 bases between. CDR1 LNHNV and CDR2 YYDKDF come from the germline V gene (reference sequence). The CDR3 spans 15 residues. The CDR3 DNA follows: TGTGCCACCAGCAGAGAGGGGTACCAGCCAGGGGAGCTGTTTTTT. It specifies CATSREGYQPGELFF. The full variable domain, with the rest looked up from reference TRBV15 and TRBJ2-2, is DAMVIQNPRYQVTQFGKPVTLSCSQTLNHNVMYWYQQKSSQAPKLLFHYYDKDFNNEADTPDNFQSRRPNTSFCFLDIRSPGLGDTAMYLCATSREGYQPGELFFGEGSRLTVL.

The chain joins TRBV18 to TRBJ1-1; the D is unclear. CDR1 is KGHSH and CDR2 is LQKENI in the germline V gene. Trimming removed 2 bases from V and 0 bases from J, with 10 bases in between. The CDR3 is 15 amino acids. CDR3 sequence: CASSPSQEVNTEAFF. In nucleotides, the CDR3 is TGTGCCAGCTCACCATCTCAGGAGGTGAACACTGAAGCTTTCTTT.

The CDR3 here is CARKGQGNYSGANVLTF. The CDR3, as DNA: TGTGCCAGGAAGGGACAGGGGAACTACTCTGGGGCCAACGTCCTGACTTTC. The rearrangement links TRBV19 to TRBJ2-6; 10 nucleotides align to TRBD1. Germline CDR1 and CDR2: LNHDA and SQIVND (reference sequence). V was clipped by 9 bases and J by 0 bases; unmatched bases: 8. The CDR3 sequence is 17 residues long.

This clone was seen a single time. The chain employs TRBV5-6 and TRBJ1-1, with 10 bases matching TRBD1. Unmatched junction bases numbered 15, after V lost 4 bases and J lost 6 bases. The germline gives CDR1 SGHDT, CDR2 YYEEEE. The CDR3 runs to 17 residues. CDR3 sequence: CASSKDRGLSLIAEAFF. The DNA of the CDR3 is TGTGCCAGCAGCAAAGACAGGGGGCTTTCATTAATCGCTGAAGCTTTCTTT.